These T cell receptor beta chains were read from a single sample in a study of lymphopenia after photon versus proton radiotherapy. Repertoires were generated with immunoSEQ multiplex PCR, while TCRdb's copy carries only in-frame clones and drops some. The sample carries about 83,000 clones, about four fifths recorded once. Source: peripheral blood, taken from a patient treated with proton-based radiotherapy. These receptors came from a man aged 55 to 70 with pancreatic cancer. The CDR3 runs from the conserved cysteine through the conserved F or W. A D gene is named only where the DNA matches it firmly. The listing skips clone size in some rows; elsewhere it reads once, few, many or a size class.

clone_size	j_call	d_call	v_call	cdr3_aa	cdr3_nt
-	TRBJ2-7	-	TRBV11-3	CASSPPGWSSYEQYF	TGTGCCAGCAGCCCGCCGGGGTGGAGCTCCTACGAGCAGTACTTC
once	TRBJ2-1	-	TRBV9	CASSPGTPSSYNEQFF	TGTGCCAGCAGCCCCGGGACTCCTAGCTCCTACAATGAGCAGTTCTTC
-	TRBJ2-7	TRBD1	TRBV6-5	CASSSTGGNYEQYF	TGTGCCAGCAGTTCGACAGGGGGCAACTACGAGCAGTACTTC
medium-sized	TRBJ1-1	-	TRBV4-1	CASSQPTRGTEAFF	TGCGCCAGCAGCCAACCCACCCGAGGTACTGAAGCTTTCTTT
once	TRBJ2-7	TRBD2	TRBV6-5	CASSKGTSSYEQYF	TGTGCCAGCTCTAAGGGGACTAGCTCCTACGAGCAGTACTTC
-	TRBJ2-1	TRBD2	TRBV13	CASRPSGRSEQFF	TGTGCCAGCCGACCTAGCGGGAGAAGTGAGCAGTTCTTC
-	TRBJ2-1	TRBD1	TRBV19	CGTGGRFNEQFF	TGTGGCACAGGGGGACGTTTCAATGAGCAGTTCTTC
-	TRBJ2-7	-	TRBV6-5	CASSYKGIGTNEQYF	TGTGCCAGCAGTTATAAGGGAATAGGAACGAACGAGCAGTACTTC
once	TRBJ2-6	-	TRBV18	CASSLTAGANVLTF	TGTGCCAGCTCATTGACGGCTGGGGCCAACGTCCTGACTTTC
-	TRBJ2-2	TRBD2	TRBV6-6	CASCRGGGRATGELFF	TGTGCCAGCTGCAGGGGAGGCGGGAGGGCAACCGGGGAGCTGTTTTTT
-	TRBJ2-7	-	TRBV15	CATSRDVAGHSYEQYF	TGTGCCACCAGCAGAGACGTGGCGGGACACTCCTACGAGCAGTACTTC
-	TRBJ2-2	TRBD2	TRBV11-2	CASSTYGTSGRKAGELFF	TGTGCCAGCAGCACCTATGGGACTAGCGGGAGAAAGGCCGGGGAGCTGTTTTTT
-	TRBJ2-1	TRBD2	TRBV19	CASSIGLAGGQKFF	TGTGCCAGTAGTATAGGGCTAGCGGGAGGTCAAAAGTTCTTC
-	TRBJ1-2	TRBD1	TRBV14	CASSQDGASRFTGDYGYTF	TGTGCCAGCAGCCAAGATGGCGCAAGTCGGTTTACAGGGGACTATGGCTACACCTTC
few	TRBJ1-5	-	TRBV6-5	CASSYSRGQPQHF	TGTGCCAGCAGTTACTCCCGGGGTCAGCCCCAGCATTTT
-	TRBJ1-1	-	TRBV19	CASRPGRHTEAFF	TGTGCCAGTAGACCCGGACGGCACACTGAAGCTTTCTTT
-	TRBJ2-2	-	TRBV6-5	CASRNRGGTGELFF	TGTGCCAGCAGGAACAGGGGGGGGACCGGGGAGCTGTTTTTT
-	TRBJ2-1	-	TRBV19	CASSARTSVGEQFF	TGTGCCAGTAGTGCGCGGACTTCAGTTGGGGAGCAGTTCTTC
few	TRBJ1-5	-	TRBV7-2	CASSLEHNQPQHF	TGTGCCAGCAGCTTAGAGCACAACCAGCCCCAGCATTTT
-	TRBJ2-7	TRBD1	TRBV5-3	CARSGTGTYYEQYF	TGTGCCAGAAGCGGGACAGGGACTTACTACGAGCAGTACTTC
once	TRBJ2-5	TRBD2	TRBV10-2	CASRLLAGGEETQYF	TGCGCCAGCAGGCTACTAGCGGGAGGTGAAGAGACCCAGTACTTC
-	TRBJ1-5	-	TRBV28	CASLSTNQPQHF	TGTGCCAGCTTGTCTACCAATCAGCCCCAGCATTTT
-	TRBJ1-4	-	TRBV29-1	CSVIGVATNEKLFF	TGCAGCGTTATAGGAGTTGCAACTAATGAAAAACTGTTTTTT
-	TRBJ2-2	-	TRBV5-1	CASRLTSGELFF	TGCGCCAGCAGACTCACGAGCGGGGAGCTGTTTTTT